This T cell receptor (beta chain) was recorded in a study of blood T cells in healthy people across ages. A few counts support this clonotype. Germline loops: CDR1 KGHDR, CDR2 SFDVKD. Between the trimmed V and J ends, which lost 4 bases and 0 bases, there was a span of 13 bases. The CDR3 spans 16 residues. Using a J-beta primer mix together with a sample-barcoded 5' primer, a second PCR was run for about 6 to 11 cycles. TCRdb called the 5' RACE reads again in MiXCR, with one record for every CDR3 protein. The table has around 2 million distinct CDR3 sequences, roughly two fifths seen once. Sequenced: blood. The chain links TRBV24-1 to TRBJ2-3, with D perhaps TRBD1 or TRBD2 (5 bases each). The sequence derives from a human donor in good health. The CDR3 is CATSESGRRSTDTQYF. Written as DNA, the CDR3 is TGTGCCACCAGTGAATCGGGACGCCGAAGCACAGATACGCAGTATTTT.